The next 26 T cell receptor beta chains were all read from a single sample in a study of cytotoxic CD8 clonotypes in ibrutinib-treated CLL. Clones were read by immunoSEQ multiplex PCR, and TCRdb kept only the in-frame ones, dropping some. The sample lists about 160,000 clones; under 85% were seen once. Here the sequenced sample was PBMCs, taken after 24 months of ibrutinib treatment. The receptors derive from a human donor with chronic lymphocytic leukemia.

This clone was counted a single time. This chain connects TRBV5-1 to TRBJ1-4, with a weak D call TRBD1 (6 bases). Trimming left V 0 bases short and J 3 bases short, with 9 bases between. The CDR3 totals 15 residues. From germline, CDR1 is SGHRS and CDR2 YFSETQ. CDR3 amino acids: CASSLAKGANEKLFF. As DNA, the CDR3 is TGCGCCAGCAGCTTGGCTAAGGGGGCTAATGAAAAACTGTTTTTT.

The chain employs TRBV19 and TRBJ1-2; TRBD1 is a possible D gene (5 bases). Between the trimmed V and J ends, which lost 5 bases and 5 bases, there was a span of 12 bases. CDR3 size: 13 residues. The germline V gene encodes CDR1 LNHDA and CDR2 SQIVND (reference sequence). The CDR3, as DNA: TGTGCCAGTAGTGTGCTCTCAGGGTATGGCTACACCTTC. Protein: CASSVLSGYGYTF.

This chain links TRBV14 with TRBJ2-2; weak D call: TRBD1 (6 bases). Germline V CDR1 and CDR2: SGHDN, FVKESK. V lost 4 bases and J lost 5, with 11 bases in between. The CDR3 covers 14 residues. CDR3 nucleotides: TGTGCCAGCAGCCTCCAACAGGGAACCGGGGAGCTGTTTTTT. This gives the protein CASSLQQGTGELFF. Combining the CDR3 with reference TRBV14 and TRBJ2-2 gives the whole variable domain EAGVTQFPSHSVIEKGQTVTLRCDPISGHDNLYWYRRVMGKEIKFLLHFVKESKQDESGMPNNRFLAERTGGTYSTLKVQPAELEDSGVYFCASSLQQGTGELFFGEGSRLTVL.

The chain recombines TRBV28 with TRBJ2-7, with TRBD1 as a possible D gene (6 bases). Per germline, CDR1 MDHEN and CDR2 SYDVKM. The germline V and J ends were trimmed by 8 bases and 4 bases, with 21 bases remaining between them. CDR3 length equals 15 residues. The DNA of the CDR3 is TGTGCCAGCCTCACACAGGGCCTCCCTCGGTACGAGCAGTACTTC. Its translation: CASLTQGLPRYEQYF.

The V gene is TRBV27, the J gene TRBJ1-5; D is undetermined. V was trimmed by 3 bases and J by 3 bases, leaving 15 bases between them. CDR3 length: 16 amino acids. Germline-derived CDR1 and CDR2 are MNHEY and SMNVEV (reference sequence). The DNA for the CDR3 is TGTGCCAGCAGTTTCCGGATGGGAGGGAACAATCAGCCCCAGCATTTT. The encoded protein is CASSFRMGGNNQPQHF.

The chain couples TRBV13 to TRBJ2-3; D perhaps matches TRBD2 (7 bases). Germline V gene sequence: CDR1 PRHDT, CDR2 FYEKMQ (reference sequence). The CDR3 covers 16 residues. V lost 8 bases, J lost 2 bases, and 20 bases lay in between. As DNA, the CDR3 is TGTGCCAGCCGACCCCGCGGGGGCCCCTACACAGATACGCAGTATTTT. The encoded protein is CASRPRGGPYTDTQYF.

This chain connects TRBV28 to TRBJ2-1, with 9 bases lining up with TRBD2. The CDR3 has 15 amino acids. Germline CDR1 MDHEN, CDR2 SYDVKM. V shed 7 bases, J shed 9 bases, and the junction held 13 bases outside the gene matches. The CDR3, as DNA: TGTGCCAGCAACCCGCGGGAGGGTGGGTTGGGTGAGCAGTTCTTC. Its translation is CASNPREGGLGEQFF.

The genes are TRBV11-2 and TRBJ1-4; D unclear. The CDR3 runs 18 residues. Germline loops: CDR1 SGHAT, CDR2 FQNNGV. Trimming removed 0 bases from V and 0 bases from J, with 14 bases in between. As DNA, the CDR3 is TGTGCCAGCAGCTTAGACAGCAGGCCTACCGCAACTAATGAAAAACTGTTTTTT. This sequence encodes CASSLDSRPTATNEKLFF.

The chain uses TRBV19 and TRBJ1-5; D not certain. Germline values: CDR1 LNHDA, CDR2 SQIVND (reference sequence). Trimming removed 7 bases from V and 4 bases from J, with 14 bases in between. The CDR3 length is 14 residues. The CDR3 DNA is TGTGCCAGTAAAGATGGACCAAGGAATCAGCCCCAGCATTTT. Protein: CASKDGPRNQPQHF.

This clone has only one observation. The chain links TRBV6-5 to TRBJ2-4, with TRBD2 identical over 7 bases. CDR1 is MNHEY, CDR2 SVGAGI, per germline. This CDR3 is 15 amino acids long. The V gene end was trimmed by 6 bases and the J gene end by 12 bases; junction bases not matched to a gene: 17. CDR3 sequence (DNA): TGTGCCAGCAGCCCAGCGGGGAATGGGGGGTGGACTCAGTACTTC. Its protein product is CASSPAGNGGWTQYF.

CDR3 coding DNA: TGTGCCAGCAGCTTAGGCGCTAGCGGATACAATGAGCAGTTCTTC. This translates into CASSLGASGYNEQFF. The chain employs TRBV7-3 and TRBJ2-1, with 7 bases fitting TRBD2. V lost 2 bases and J lost 4; bases outside the gene matches: 5. Per the germline V gene, CDR1 is SGHTA and CDR2 is FQGTGA. CDR3 size: 15 residues.

This clone was detected a few times. This sequence joins TRBV11-2 and TRBJ1-2; D unclear. Germline V gene lookup returns CDR1 SGHAT and CDR2 FQNNGV. V was trimmed by 2 bases and J by 13 bases, leaving 17 bases between them. There are 13 residues in the CDR3. Here the CDR3 DNA reads TGTGCCAGCAGCTTACCATCGAAAGCCTCCCGCACCTTC. Its protein product is CASSLPSKASRTF.

There are a few counts of this clone. The genes are TRBV29-1 and TRBJ2-7, with 7 bases that match TRBD1. Germline CDR1 and CDR2: SQVTM and ANQGSEA. The CDR3 has 15 residues. With 5 bases clipped from V and 5 bases from J, the junction kept 15 bases outside the gene matches. Here the CDR3 DNA reads TGCAGCGTTATTGCCGGGACAGAGCTAAGAAACGAGCAGTACTTC. As protein: CSVIAGTELRNEQYF.

This chain connects TRBV18 to TRBJ2-3; D uncertain. The V end lost 6 bases, the J end lost 1 base, and 11 bases lay between the germline ends. This CDR3 spans 14 amino acids. Looked up from germline, CDR1 is KGHSH and CDR2 is LQKENI. The CDR3 loop is CASSLGVGTDTQYF. The CDR3 DNA is TGTGCCAGCTCCCTTGGGGTCGGCACAGATACGCAGTATTTT.

The V call is TRBV6-1, the J call TRBJ2-6; possible D gene TRBD2, 6 bases. The germline V gene encodes CDR1 MNHNS and CDR2 SASEGT. The CDR3 length is 15 residues. Trimming stripped 3 bases from V and 0 bases from J, with 6 bases between. CDR3 region: CASSEGGSGANVLTF. The CDR3 DNA reads as TGTGCCAGCAGTGAGGGGGGCTCTGGGGCCAACGTCCTGACTTTC.

The chain uses TRBV6-5 and TRBJ2-6; 7 bases align to TRBD1. With 5 bases clipped from V and 1 base from J, the junction kept 2 bases outside the gene matches. This CDR3 has 15 amino acids. Per germline, CDR1 MNHEY and CDR2 SVGAGI. CDR3 residues: CASSRTGSGANVLTF. In DNA form, the CDR3 reads TGTGCCAGCAGTAGGACAGGTTCTGGGGCCAACGTCCTGACTTTC.

The gene calls are TRBV7-8 and TRBJ2-2; TRBD1 or TRBD2 may be the D gene (6 bases each). This CDR3 comprises 18 residues. The V end was cut by 2 bases, the J end by 1 base, with 17 bases between. In germline, CDR1 is SGHVS, CDR2 FQNEAQ. As DNA, the CDR3 is TGTGCCAGCAGCTTATTAAGGGGGGACTTCAAGAACACCGGGGAGCTGTTTTTT. Its protein is CASSLLRGDFKNTGELFF.

The V and J genes are TRBV5-6 and TRBJ2-4; no clear D. In germline, CDR1 is SGHDT, CDR2 YYEEEE. Deletions cut 3 bases from V and 10 bases from J, with 26 bases between. CDR3 size: 17 residues. CDR3 in amino acids: CASSSYDLAAAKLIQYF. The CDR3 DNA follows: TGTGCCAGCAGCTCCTATGACTTGGCCGCGGCAAAACTGATTCAGTACTTC.

This rearrangement joins TRBV10-3 to TRBJ1-1; D is perhaps TRBD1 (6 bases). Germline-derived CDR1 and CDR2 are ENHRY and SYGVKD. The CDR3 is 15 residues long. V was trimmed by 1 base and J by 1 base, leaving 10 bases between them. The CDR3 sequence is CAISEYQQGNTEAFF. In nucleotides, the CDR3 is TGTGCCATCAGTGAGTATCAACAGGGGAACACTGAAGCTTTCTTT.

The chain uses TRBV2 and TRBJ1-2, with D perhaps TRBD1 (5 bases). Between the trimmed V and J ends, which lost 5 bases and 4 bases, there was a span of 11 bases. Germline V lookup: CDR1 SNHLY, CDR2 FYNNEI. The CDR3 spans 13 residues. CDR3 sequence reads: CASSSGLSYGYTF. CDR3 in DNA: TGTGCCAGCAGTTCAGGGCTCTCCTATGGCTACACCTTC.

The chain combines TRBV7-2 with TRBJ2-3; no reliable D call. CDR1 is SGHTA and CDR2 is FQGNSA in the germline V gene. Trimming removed 5 bases from V and 6 bases from J, with 9 bases in between. The CDR3 consists of 12 residues. The CDR3 loop reads CASSLFTDTQYF. In DNA form, the CDR3 reads TGTGCCAGCAGCCTTTTTACCGATACGCAGTATTTT.

This clone was counted once. The chain joins TRBV6-5 to TRBJ1-2; D is ambiguous. Per the germline V gene, CDR1 is MNHEY and CDR2 is SVGAGI. Trimming stripped 5 bases from V and 2 bases from J, with 6 bases between. The CDR3 runs 12 residues. CDR3 DNA sequence: TGTGCCAGCAGTCGACGAAACTATGGCTACACCTTC. It encodes CASSRRNYGYTF.

The V and J genes are TRBV7-3 and TRBJ2-3, with 8 positions matching TRBD2. The ends lost 5 bases at V and 6 bases at J; junction bases unmatched: 4. Germline V gene lookup returns CDR1 SGHTA and CDR2 FQGTGA. This CDR3 contains 13 residues. This CDR3 reads CASSPGGPDTQYF. DNA of the CDR3: TGTGCCAGCAGCCCGGGGGGGCCGGATACGCAGTATTTT.

This rearrangement joins TRBV6-5 to TRBJ2-2; TRBD1 aligns across 7 bases. The germline V gene has CDR1 MNHEY and CDR2 SVGAGI. Losses at the gene ends were 0 bases for V and 4 bases for J; bases not matched to a gene: 5. The CDR3 sequence is 16 residues long. CDR3 sequence reads: CASSYSARGSTGELFF. The CDR3, as DNA: TGTGCCAGCAGTTACTCGGCCAGGGGGAGCACCGGGGAGCTGTTTTTT.

This chain uses TRBV30 with TRBJ1-1; D is uncertain. The V and J ends lost 5 bases and 4 bases respectively, with 14 bases between them. The CDR3 has 13 amino acids. In germline, CDR1 is GTSNPN, CDR2 SVGIG (reference sequence). The CDR3 loop is CAWDRRLGTEAFF. In DNA form, the CDR3 reads TGTGCCTGGGACCGACGGTTGGGCACTGAAGCTTTCTTT.

This chain connects TRBV30 to TRBJ2-2; maybe TRBD1 (7 bases). V lost 2 bases and J lost 1, with 8 bases in between. The CDR3 spans 14 residues. Germline V lookup: CDR1 GTSNPN, CDR2 SVGIG (reference sequence). CDR3: CAWSQGGNTGELFF. CDR3 nucleotide sequence: TGTGCCTGGAGTCAGGGGGGGAACACCGGGGAGCTGTTTTTT.